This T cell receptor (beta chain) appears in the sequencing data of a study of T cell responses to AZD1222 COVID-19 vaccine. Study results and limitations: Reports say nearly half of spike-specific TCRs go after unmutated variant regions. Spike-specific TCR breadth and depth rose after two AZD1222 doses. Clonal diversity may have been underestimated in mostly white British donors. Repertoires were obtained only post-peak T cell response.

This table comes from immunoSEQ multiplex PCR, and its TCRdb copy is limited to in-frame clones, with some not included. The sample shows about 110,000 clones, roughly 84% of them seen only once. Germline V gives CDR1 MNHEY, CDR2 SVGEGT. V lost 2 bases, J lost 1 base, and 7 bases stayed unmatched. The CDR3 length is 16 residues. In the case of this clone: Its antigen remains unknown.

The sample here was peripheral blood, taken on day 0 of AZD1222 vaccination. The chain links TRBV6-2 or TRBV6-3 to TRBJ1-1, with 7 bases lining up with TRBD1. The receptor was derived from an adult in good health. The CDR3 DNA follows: TGTGCCAGCAGTTACGAAACGGGACAGACGAACACTGAAGCTTTCTTT. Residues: CASSYETGQTNTEAFF.